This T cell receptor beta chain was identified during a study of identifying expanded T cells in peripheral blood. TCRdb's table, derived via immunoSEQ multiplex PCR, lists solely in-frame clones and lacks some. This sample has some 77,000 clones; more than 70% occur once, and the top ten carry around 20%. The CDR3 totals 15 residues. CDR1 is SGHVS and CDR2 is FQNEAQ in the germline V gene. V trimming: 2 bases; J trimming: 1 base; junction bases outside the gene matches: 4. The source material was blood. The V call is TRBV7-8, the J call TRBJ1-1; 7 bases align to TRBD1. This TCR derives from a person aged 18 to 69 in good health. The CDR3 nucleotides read TGTGCCAGCAGCTTAATGGGACAGAGGAACACTGAAGCTTTCTTT. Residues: CASSLMGQRNTEAFF.